The rows below give T cell receptor beta chains drawn from one sample of a study of blood T cell repertoires in COVID-19. Assay: immunoSEQ multiplex PCR; the TCRdb copy retains only in-frame clones and omits some. The sample has around 220,000 clones; around 86% are singletons. Sequenced input: peripheral blood. These receptors all stem from a man aged 45-60 years with acute or convalescent COVID-19. Both conserved end residues are part of each CDR3. Fields, in order: D gene, J gene, clone size, V gene, CDR3 protein, CDR3 DNA. A D gene is named only where the DNA matches it firmly. The size entry is marked missing in some rows and otherwise reads once, few, many or a size class.

TRBD1 TRBJ1-2 NA TRBV27 CASSPQQGAVGGYTF TGTGCCAGCAGTCCCCAGCAGGGGGCAGTCGGGGGCTACACCTTC
NA TRBJ2-3 NA TRBV7-3 CASSLTLADTQYF TGTGCCAGCAGTCTCACTCTGGCAGATACGCAGTATTTT
TRBD1 TRBJ1-6 NA TRBV18 CASSRGTGGEVNSPLHF TGTGCCAGCTCACGGGGAACAGGGGGTGAAGTTAATTCACCCCTCCACTTT
NA TRBJ2-7 NA TRBV12-3/TRBV12-4 CASRIGGYEQYF TGTGCCAGCAGGATAGGGGGCTACGAGCAGTACTTC
TRBD1 TRBJ1-1 NA TRBV10-3 CAISSDRVNTEAFF TGTGCCATCAGCTCGGACAGGGTGAACACTGAAGCTTTCTTT
NA TRBJ1-5 once TRBV19 CASSIDPDIPNQPQHF TGTGCCAGTAGTATAGATCCGGACATACCCAATCAGCCCCAGCATTTT
TRBD2 TRBJ2-7 NA TRBV3-1/TRBV3-2 CASSHGLAGGPPSEQYF TGTGCCAGCAGCCACGGACTAGCGGGGGGTCCTCCTTCCGAGCAGTACTTC
TRBD1 TRBJ1-2 NA TRBV6-1 CASSEATGQLNGYTF TGTGCCAGCAGTGAAGCTACGGGACAGCTAAATGGCTACACCTTC
NA TRBJ2-7 NA TRBV10-3 CAISDDEDRGYEQYF TGTGCCATCAGTGACGACGAGGACAGAGGCTACGAGCAGTACTTC
TRBD1 TRBJ1-3 NA TRBV5-1 CASSSEIGQGRSTIYF TGCGCCAGCAGCTCGGAAATTGGACAGGGTAGGAGCACCATATATTTT
TRBD1 TRBJ1-2 NA TRBV9 CASSGGQGKSGYTF TGTGCCAGCAGCGGCGGACAGGGGAAGTCTGGCTACACCTTC
NA TRBJ2-7 NA TRBV4-2 CASSHTGSFGTSYEQYF TGTGCCAGCAGCCACACCGGCTCCTTCGGGACTTCCTACGAGCAGTACTTC
NA TRBJ1-1 NA TRBV29-1 CSVHRGMNTEAFF TGCAGCGTACATCGCGGCATGAACACTGAAGCTTTCTTT
NA TRBJ1-1 NA TRBV18 CASSPPTGEAFF TGTGCCAGCTCACCACCGACAGGTGAAGCTTTCTTT
NA TRBJ1-3 NA TRBV6-1 CASSEQGTSGNTIYF TGTGCCAGCAGTGAACAGGGAACCTCTGGAAACACCATATATTTT
NA TRBJ1-1 NA TRBV5-5 CASSLAQGLNTEAFF TGTGCCAGCAGCTTGGCCCAGGGATTGAACACTGAAGCTTTCTTT
NA TRBJ1-3 NA TRBV5-5 CASSLPLSSGNTIYF TGTGCCAGCAGCTTGCCCCTTAGCTCTGGAAACACCATATATTTT
NA TRBJ1-2 few TRBV6-5 CASSYVRGNGGYTF TGTGCCAGCAGTTATGTTCGAGGGAACGGCGGCTACACCTTC
TRBD2 TRBJ2-2 NA TRBV11-2 CASSLAGGGYPGELFF TGTGCCAGCAGCTTAGCGGGCGGGGGGTACCCCGGGGAGCTGTTTTTT
TRBD1 TRBJ1-2 once TRBV5-1 CASSRTGIATSDYGYTF TGCGCCAGCAGCAGGACAGGGATTGCTACCTCGGACTATGGCTACACCTTC
TRBD1 TRBJ1-2 NA TRBV5-4 CASSVQGVGYGYTF TGTGCCAGCAGCGTTCAGGGGGTGGGGTATGGCTACACCTTC
NA TRBJ2-7 NA TRBV10-2 CASSVPGYASYEQYF TGCGCCAGCAGTGTGCCAGGGTATGCCTCCTACGAGCAGTACTTC
NA TRBJ1-2 NA TRBV6-4 CASSDSGGRSYGYTF TGTGCCAGCAGTGACTCGGGGGGGCGAAGCTATGGCTACACCTTC
NA TRBJ2-6 few TRBV5-1 CASSLTPGTQISGANVLTF TGCGCCAGCAGCTTGACCCCCGGGACACAAATCTCTGGGGCCAACGTCCTGACTTTC
NA TRBJ1-1 NA TRBV18 CASSPPEWGGVVAFF TGTGCCAGCTCACCACCTGAATGGGGAGGGGTCGTAGCTTTCTTT
TRBD1 TRBJ1-5 NA TRBV7-9 CASSPPGTGNQPQHF TGTGCCAGCAGCCCCCCCGGGACAGGGAATCAGCCCCAGCATTTT